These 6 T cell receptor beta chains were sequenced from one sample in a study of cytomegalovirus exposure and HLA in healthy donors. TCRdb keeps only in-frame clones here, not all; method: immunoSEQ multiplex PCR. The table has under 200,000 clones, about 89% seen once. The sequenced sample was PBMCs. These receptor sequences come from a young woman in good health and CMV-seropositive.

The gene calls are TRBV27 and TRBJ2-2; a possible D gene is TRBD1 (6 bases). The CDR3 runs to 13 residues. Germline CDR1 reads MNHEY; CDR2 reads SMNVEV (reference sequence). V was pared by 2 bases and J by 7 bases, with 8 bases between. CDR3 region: CASSLTRGGELFF. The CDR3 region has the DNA TGTGCCAGCAGTTTAACCAGGGGCGGGGAGCTGTTTTTT.

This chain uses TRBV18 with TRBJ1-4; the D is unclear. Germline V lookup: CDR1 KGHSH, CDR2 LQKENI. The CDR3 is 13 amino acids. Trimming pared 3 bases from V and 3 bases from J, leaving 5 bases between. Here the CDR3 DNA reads TGTGCCAGCTCACCTCGTTCTAATGAAAAACTGTTTTTT. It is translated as CASSPRSNEKLFF.

CDR3 sequence reads: CASSLPGTGLDAEAFF. CDR3 DNA: TGCGCCAGCAGCCTCCCCGGGACAGGGTTGGACGCTGAAGCTTTCTTT. The chain links TRBV4-1 to TRBJ1-1, with 9 bases that match TRBD1. The CDR3 has 16 amino acids. The germline V gene has CDR1 MGHRA and CDR2 YSYEKL. Losses at the gene ends were 4 bases for V and 6 bases for J; bases not matched to a gene: 12.

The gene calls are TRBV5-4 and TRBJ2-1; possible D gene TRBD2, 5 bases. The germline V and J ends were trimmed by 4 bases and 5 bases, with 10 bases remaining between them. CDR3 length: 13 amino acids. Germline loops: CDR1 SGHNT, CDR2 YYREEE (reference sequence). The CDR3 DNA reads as TGTGCCAGCAGCCTTAGCGCTAACAATGAGCAGTTCTTC. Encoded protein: CASSLSANNEQFF.

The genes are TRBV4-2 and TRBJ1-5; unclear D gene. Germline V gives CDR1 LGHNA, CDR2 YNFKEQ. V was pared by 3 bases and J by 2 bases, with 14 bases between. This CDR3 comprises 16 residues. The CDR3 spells CASSQFPTEGNQPQHF. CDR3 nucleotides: TGTGCCAGCAGCCAGTTCCCCACCGAGGGCAATCAGCCCCAGCATTTT.

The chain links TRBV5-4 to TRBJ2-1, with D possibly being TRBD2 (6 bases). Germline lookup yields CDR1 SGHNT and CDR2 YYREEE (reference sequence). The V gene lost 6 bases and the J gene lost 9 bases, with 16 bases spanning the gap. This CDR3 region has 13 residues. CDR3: CASNTGTRGEQFF. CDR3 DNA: TGTGCCAGCAACACCGGGACTCGGGGTGAGCAGTTCTTC.